The T cell receptor beta chain described here comes from a study of shared clonotypes between healthy human individuals. Assay: immunoSEQ multiplex PCR; the TCRdb copy retains only in-frame clones and omits some. The sample holds about 1 million clones, more than 65% seen once. Donors had no recently reported acute infections or vaccinations and were HIV-negative. Only Caucasian adults living in Nashville, Tennessee served as donors. The CDR3 extends over 14 amino acids. The V end was cut by 7 bases, the J end by 0 bases, with 12 bases between. CDR1 and CDR2 (germline): ENHRY, SYGVKD. The origin of this receptor is a man in his late teens or twenties in good health. What was sequenced was memory CD4+ T cells sorted from blood. Subset defined: CD45RA-negative fraction. The chain carries TRBV10-3 and TRBJ1-2; D remains unclear. The CDR3 here is CAITVTGANYGYTF. CDR3 DNA: TGTGCCATCACTGTGACGGGAGCTAACTATGGCTACACCTTC.